A selection of T cell receptor beta chains follows, all from one sample in a study of cytomegalovirus exposure and HLA in healthy donors. Sequencing was performed with immunoSEQ multiplex PCR; in TCRdb, only in-frame clones are kept and a portion is missing. The sample shows 100,000 to 150,000 clones, about 73% of them seen only once. The sequenced sample was PBMCs. Receptors were obtained from a woman in her 50s in good health and CMV-seropositive. The CDR3 runs from the conserved cysteine through the conserved F or W. The D gene is left open where the match is weak.

TRBJ1-4 TRBV7-8 NA TGTGCCAGCAGCTCCCCCGGGGCAACTAATGAAAAACTGTTTTTT CASSSPGATNEKLFF
TRBJ2-4 TRBV11-2 NA TGTGCCAGCAGCTTAGAAGGGAGGCAGGGCAGAAACATTCAGTACTTC CASSLEGRQGRNIQYF
TRBJ1-4 TRBV5-1 NA TGCGCCAGCAGCTTGACAGTAACTAATGAAAAACTGTTTTTT CASSLTVTNEKLFF
TRBJ2-3 TRBV27 TRBD1 TGTGCCAGCAGTTCGGACAGGGCGACAGATACGCAGTATTTT CASSSDRATDTQYF
TRBJ2-2 TRBV10-3 TRBD1 TGTGCCATCCTAGTTGTCCGGTACCGGGACAGGGGGAAATCCGGGGAGCTGTTTTTT CAILVVRYRDRGKSGELFF
TRBJ2-1 TRBV27 TRBD2 TGTGCCAGCAGAACTATAGCGGGGGGGCTATACAATGAGCAGTTCTTC CASRTIAGGLYNEQFF
TRBJ1-2 TRBV6-1 NA TGTGCCAGCAGTGAAGGGGCAAACTATGGCTACACCTTC CASSEGANYGYTF
TRBJ2-2 TRBV18 NA TGTGCCAGCTCATTCGCGAACACCGGGGAGCTGTTTTTT CASSFANTGELFF
TRBJ1-6 TRBV7-3 TRBD1 TGTGCCAGCAGCTTACGACAGGGCGAAAATTCACCCCTCCACTTT CASSLRQGENSPLHF
TRBJ1-5 TRBV6-1 NA TGTGCCAGCAGACTTGGGAGAGCGGGCAATCAGCCCCAGCATTTT CASRLGRAGNQPQHF
TRBJ2-1 TRBV19 TRBD2 TGTGCCAGTAAGACAGCGGGAGGCTCCTACAATGAGCAGTTCTTC CASKTAGGSYNEQFF
TRBJ2-1 TRBV9 TRBD1 TGTGCCAGCAGCCCCCCGGGACAGTACAATGAGCAGTTCTTC CASSPPGQYNEQFF
TRBJ2-1 TRBV5-6 NA TGTGCCAGCAGCTTGGCCGTCTCTCCTGAGCAGTTCTTC CASSLAVSPEQFF
TRBJ1-6 TRBV4-2 TRBD1 TGTGCCAGCAGCCTCCTGGCGGGACAGCCGGTGCCCAATTCACCCCTCCACTTT CASSLLAGQPVPNSPLHF